The clone carrying this T cell receptor beta chain was seen only a few times. This entry belongs to a study of T-cell memory formation after mild COVID-19. TCRdb passed the 5' RACE reads through MiXCR, listing each CDR3 protein once. The table includes about 360,000 distinct CDR3 sequences, around 14% detected once. Germline assignment: CDR1 MGHRA and CDR2 YSYEKL. V lost 2 bases and J lost 6, with 13 bases in between. This CDR3 comprises 14 residues. The sequence was collected from a man younger than 30 who had mild COVID-19 (a few samples of this study predate the infection). Cell type and time point are not known. The chain joins TRBV4-1 to TRBJ2-5; D remains unclear. The sample consisted of PBMCs or a T cell subset sorted from them (not recorded which). DNA of the CDR3: TGCGCCAGCAGCCAACACCGGGCCGCGAAGACCCAGTACTTC. Its translation is CASSQHRAAKTQYF.